The 24 T cell receptor beta chains reported below all come from one sample, sequenced in a study of blood T cell repertoires in COVID-19. Sequencing used immunoSEQ multiplex PCR; TCRdb keeps in-frame clones, though not all of them. The table includes about 57,000 clones, around 76% detected once. The sequenced material came from peripheral blood. The origin of the receptors is an older woman with acute or convalescent COVID-19.

The chain carries TRBV24-1 and TRBJ2-3; 9 bases are a match to TRBD2. Trimming at V came to 4 bases and at J to 5 bases, leaving 9 bases not matched to a gene. Germline V lookup: CDR1 KGHDR, CDR2 SFDVKD. The CDR3 has 16 residues. In DNA form, the CDR3 reads TGTGCCACCAGTGACCCCGGGGCGGGGGGGCAAGATACGCAGTATTTT. Its protein is CATSDPGAGGQDTQYF.

The chain recombines TRBV19 with TRBJ1-3; 7 nucleotides line up with TRBD1. The ends lost 5 bases at V and 2 bases at J; junction bases unmatched: 6. This CDR3 contains 15 residues. In germline, CDR1 is LNHDA, CDR2 SQIVND (reference sequence). The CDR3, as DNA: TGTGCCAGTAGTCATCGGACAGGCCCTGGAAACACCATATATTTT. This encodes CASSHRTGPGNTIYF.

This clone was seen just once. The rearrangement joins TRBV11-2 to TRBJ2-7; D might be TRBD1 (5 bases). Trimming shortened V by 3 bases and J by 2 bases, and 8 bases separated the two germline ends. Germline CDR1 reads SGHAT; CDR2 reads FQNNGV. The CDR3 has 13 amino acids. DNA for the CDR3: TGTGCCAGCAGCTTGACAGACCCCTACGAGCAGTACTTC. This translates into CASSLTDPYEQYF.

CDR3 DNA sequence: TGCAGTGCTAGTCCTTTCCGGACAGAACGGTACACTGAAGCTTTCTTT. Protein sequence: CSASPFRTERYTEAFF. This chain uses TRBV20-1 with TRBJ1-1; weak D call: TRBD1 (6 bases). CDR1 is DFQATT, CDR2 SNEGSKA, per germline (reference sequence). The V gene lost 3 bases and the J gene lost 3 bases, with 20 bases spanning the gap. The CDR3 extends over 16 amino acids.

This clone was found once. J is TRBJ1-1 and V is TRBV4-3; D is unresolved. V was shortened by 0 bases and J by 6 bases, with 8 bases between the two germline ends. CDR3 length equals 13 residues. Germline CDR1 reads LGHNA; CDR2 reads YSLEER. The CDR3 here is CASSQDRSAEAFF. For the CDR3, the DNA is TGCGCCAGCAGCCAAGATCGTAGTGCTGAAGCTTTCTTT.

J is TRBJ1-2 and V is TRBV7-2; TRBD1 matches at 8 bases. Germline CDR1 SGHTA, CDR2 FQGNSA. With V trimmed by 4 bases and J by 8 bases, 12 bases remained unmatched. The CDR3 has 15 residues. The CDR3, as DNA: TGTGCCAGCAGCTCAAGGACAGGGAAAGGTTGGGGCTACACCTTC. As protein: CASSSRTGKGWGYTF.

This clone was counted a few times. The rearrangement links TRBV5-1 to TRBJ2-5; 10 bases map to TRBD2. The CDR3 sequence is 15 residues long. Per germline, CDR1 SGHRS and CDR2 YFSETQ. Unmatched junction bases numbered 6, after V lost 1 base and J lost 6 bases. The chain's CDR3 is CASSLQRGGMKTQYF. DNA for the CDR3: TGCGCCAGCAGCTTGCAGCGGGGGGGCATGAAGACCCAGTACTTC.

This rearrangement joins TRBV4-2 to TRBJ1-3; D perhaps matches TRBD1 (5 bases). The V end lost 0 bases, the J end lost 0 bases, and 15 bases lay between the germline ends. Germline lookup yields CDR1 LGHNA and CDR2 YNFKEQ. The CDR3 is made up of 18 amino acids. Here the CDR3 reads CASSQDPPGGSSGNTIYF. The CDR3 DNA is TGTGCCAGCAGCCAAGATCCCCCGGGGGGGAGCTCTGGAAACACCATATATTTT.

Comments on this clone: Other DNA sequences in this specimen translate into the identical CDR3. The chain combines TRBV19 with TRBJ1-2, with 8 nucleotides matching TRBD1. The J segment lost 5 bases and the V segment lost 5 bases, leaving 10 bases of the junction unmatched. Per the germline V gene, CDR1 is LNHDA and CDR2 is SQIVND (reference sequence). This CDR3 comprises 15 residues. CDR3: CASSLGQGEGYGYTF. As DNA, the CDR3 is TGTGCCAGTAGTCTTGGACAGGGAGAGGGGTATGGCTACACCTTC.

The rearrangement uses TRBV6-5 and TRBJ2-1; TRBD1 agrees at 9 bases. The CDR3 runs 15 residues. Germline V gene data show CDR1 as MNHEY and CDR2 as SVGAGI. Trimming took 7 bases from V and 5 from J; bases not matched to a gene: 9. CDR3 sequence: CASTIPGTGNNEQFF. The CDR3 DNA is TGTGCCAGCACCATTCCGGGGACAGGGAACAATGAGCAGTTCTTC.

The chain carries TRBV30 and TRBJ1-2; 7 bases fit TRBD1. This CDR3 has 11 amino acids. CDR1 is GTSNPN and CDR2 is SVGIG in the germline V gene (reference sequence). V lost 7 bases to trimming and J lost 3 bases; unmatched junction nucleotides: 2. CDR3 DNA sequence: TGTGCCTTCACAGGGGACTATGGCTACACCTTC. It is translated as CAFTGDYGYTF.

The V call is TRBV7-9, the J call TRBJ2-7; TRBD2 might be the D (6 bases). CDR1 is SEHNR and CDR2 is FQNEAQ in the germline V gene (reference sequence). The CDR3 has 14 residues. Trimming removed 3 bases at V and 5 bases at J, with 14 bases between. The CDR3 coding sequence is TGTGCCAGCAGCTTGAGCCAGACGGGGGACGAGCAGTACTTC. Translating gives CASSLSQTGDEQYF.

As DNA, the CDR3 is TGCGCCAGCAATAGCGGGGGGGATACCTATGGCTACACCTTC. The encoded protein is CASNSGGDTYGYTF. The chain combines TRBV5-1 with TRBJ1-2, with TRBD1 as a possible D gene (5 bases). CDR3 size: 14 residues. V gave up 6 bases and J gave up 4 bases, with 16 bases separating them. Germline CDR1 reads SGHRS; CDR2 reads YFSETQ.

The rearrangement links TRBV7-8 to TRBJ2-5, with D perhaps TRBD2 (5 bases). The CDR3 is 13 residues long. Germline-derived CDR1 and CDR2 are SGHVS and FQNEAQ. Deletions cut 5 bases from V and 5 bases from J, with 12 bases between. CDR3 bases: TGTGCCAGCAGCCGAACGGGATTTGAGACCCAGTACTTC. Its protein product is CASSRTGFETQYF.

The chain carries TRBV6-5 and TRBJ1-1; 9 bases fit TRBD1. The V and J ends lost 4 bases and 4 bases, in that order; junction bases with no gene match: 4. This CDR3 region has 14 residues. Germline CDR1 reads MNHEY; CDR2 reads SVGAGI. The CDR3 reads CASSWGTGITEAFF. The CDR3 DNA is TGTGCCAGCAGTTGGGGGACAGGGATCACTGAAGCTTTCTTT.

The CDR3 loop reads CASSHGGVSNQPQHF. The CDR3 nucleotides read TGTGCCAGCAGCCACGGCGGGGTTAGCAATCAGCCCCAGCATTTT. The genes are TRBV5-4 and TRBJ1-5, with D uncertain. The germline V gene encodes CDR1 SGHNT and CDR2 YYREEE (reference sequence). CDR3 length: 15 amino acids. Trimming pared 4 bases from V and 0 bases from J, leaving 11 bases between.

The V call is TRBV5-1, the J call TRBJ2-1; TRBD1 agrees at 9 bases. Germline V gene lookup returns CDR1 SGHRS and CDR2 YFSETQ. CDR3 length: 15 residues. V lost 3 bases, J lost 6 bases, and 7 bases stayed unmatched. CDR3 region: CASSSTGGLGNEQFF. The CDR3 DNA is TGCGCCAGCAGCTCCACAGGGGGCTTAGGCAATGAGCAGTTCTTC.

The chain combines TRBV7-2 with TRBJ2-1; TRBD2 aligns across 7 bases. The CDR3 sequence is 15 residues long. Germline V gene sequence: CDR1 SGHTA, CDR2 FQGNSA. With V trimmed by 1 base and J by 7 bases, 7 bases remained unmatched. CDR3 bases: TGTGCCAGCAGCTTAGTGGCGGGGGAGGGGAATGAGCAGTTCTTC. This translates into CASSLVAGEGNEQFF.

The chain combines TRBV5-1 with TRBJ2-7; D unresolved. The CDR3 is made up of 13 amino acids. V dropped 0 bases and J dropped 1 base, with 5 bases sitting between them. Germline V gene lookup returns CDR1 SGHRS and CDR2 YFSETQ. This CDR3 reads CASSLGASYEQYF. CDR3 DNA sequence: TGCGCCAGCAGCTTGGGTGCGTCCTACGAGCAGTACTTC.

The chain couples TRBV4-2 to TRBJ2-7; D remains unclear. V was pared by 0 bases and J by 4 bases, with 13 bases between. This CDR3 comprises 15 residues. Germline V gene lookup returns CDR1 LGHNA and CDR2 YNFKEQ. The CDR3 spells CASSQDRSVGYEQYF. The CDR3, as DNA: TGTGCCAGCAGCCAAGATCGGAGCGTGGGTTACGAGCAGTACTTC.

The V gene is TRBV27, the J gene TRBJ2-1; tentative D call: TRBD2 (6 bases). There are 14 residues in the CDR3. V lost 5 bases and J 7 bases, leaving 15 bases between the germline ends. Germline CDR1 and CDR2: MNHEY and SMNVEV (reference sequence). As DNA, the CDR3 is TGTGCCAGCAGTGCAGGGAGTGCGGGAAATGAGCAGTTCTTC. Translation: CASSAGSAGNEQFF.

J is TRBJ2-2 and V is TRBV2, with TRBD2 matching over 9 bases. The germline V gene encodes CDR1 SNHLY and CDR2 FYNNEI. CDR3 length equals 13 residues. CDR3 DNA: TGTGGGAGCGGGGGGAGTAACACCGGGGAGCTGTTTTTT. It translates to CGSGGSNTGELFF.

CDR3 sequence: CASSTDRIYGYTF. In nucleotides, the CDR3 is TGCGCCAGCAGCACCGACAGGATTTATGGCTACACCTTC. The genes are TRBV10-2 and TRBJ1-2, with D possibly TRBD1 on 6 matching bases. Deletions cut 6 bases from V and 5 bases from J, with 13 bases between. This CDR3 is built from 13 residues. Germline-derived CDR1 and CDR2 are WSHSY and SAAADI.

V and J are TRBV10-1 and TRBJ2-3; TRBD2 matches 8 bases. The J segment lost 1 base and the V segment lost 1 base, leaving 1 base of the junction unmatched. CDR1 WNHNN and CDR2 SYGVQD come from the germline V gene (reference sequence). The CDR3 extends over 15 amino acids. The CDR3 DNA follows: TGCGCCAGCAGTGAGTTTAGCGGGGGCACAGATACGCAGTATTTT. It specifies CASSEFSGGTDTQYF.